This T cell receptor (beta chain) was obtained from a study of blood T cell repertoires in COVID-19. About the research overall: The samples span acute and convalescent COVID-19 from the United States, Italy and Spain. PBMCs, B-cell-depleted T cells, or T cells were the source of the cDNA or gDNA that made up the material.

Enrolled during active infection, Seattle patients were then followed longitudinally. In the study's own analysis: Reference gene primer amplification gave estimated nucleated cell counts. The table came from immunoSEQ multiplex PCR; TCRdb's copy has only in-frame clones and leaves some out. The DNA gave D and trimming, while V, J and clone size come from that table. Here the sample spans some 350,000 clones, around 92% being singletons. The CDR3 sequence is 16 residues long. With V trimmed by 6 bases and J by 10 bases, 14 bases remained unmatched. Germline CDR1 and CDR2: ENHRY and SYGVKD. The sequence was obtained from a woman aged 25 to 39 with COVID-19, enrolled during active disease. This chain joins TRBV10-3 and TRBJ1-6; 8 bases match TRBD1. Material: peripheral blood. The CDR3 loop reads CAISDSPDRDSSPLHF. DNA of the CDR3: TGTGCCATCAGCGACTCCCCGGACAGGGACAGCTCACCCCTCCACTTT.